This T cell receptor (beta chain) comes out of a study of blood T cell repertoires in COVID-19. Background on the study: Specimens from acute and convalescent COVID-19 originated in the United States, Italy and Spain. PBMCs, B-cell-depleted T cells, or T cells provided the cDNA or gDNA that made up the material.

In the original processing: By means of reference gene primer amplification, nucleated cell counts were estimated. Clones were read by immunoSEQ multiplex PCR, and TCRdb kept only the in-frame ones, dropping some. The V and J calls and the clone size are those of that table, but D and trimming were determined from the DNA. The sample holds approximately 10,000 clones, roughly nine tenths seen once. The CDR3 has 10 residues. CDR1 and CDR2 from the germline V gene are MNHEY and SVGAGI. Between the trimmed V and J ends, which lost 10 bases and 13 bases, there was a span of 13 bases. This clonotype originated in a woman in her sixties or seventies with active COVID-19. Sample: peripheral blood. This rearrangement joins TRBV6-5 to TRBJ1-4, with D unclear. The CDR3 here is CATRTRGLFF. The CDR3 DNA sequence: TGTGCCACCCGAACACGGGGACTGTTTTTT.